This T cell receptor (beta chain) stems from a study of PD-L1 blockade in urothelial cancer. The protocol was immunoSEQ multiplex PCR, while the TCRdb copy is restricted to in-frame clones and leaves out a portion. The sample records tens of thousands of clones, approximately 82% being singletons. In germline, CDR1 is SGHTA, CDR2 FQGNSA. The CDR3 has 15 residues. The V gene lost 3 bases and the J gene lost 3 bases, with 14 bases spanning the gap. The sample was PBMCs, taken around atezolizumab (anti-PD-L1) treatment. The sequence was obtained from a man aged 60 to 75 with urothelial cancer. The gene calls are TRBV7-2 and TRBJ2-5, with D possibly matching TRBD2 (5 bases). The CDR3 nucleotides read TGTGCCAGCAGCTTGAGGCCCGCGACTAAAGAGACCCAGTACTTC. This sequence encodes CASSLRPATKETQYF.